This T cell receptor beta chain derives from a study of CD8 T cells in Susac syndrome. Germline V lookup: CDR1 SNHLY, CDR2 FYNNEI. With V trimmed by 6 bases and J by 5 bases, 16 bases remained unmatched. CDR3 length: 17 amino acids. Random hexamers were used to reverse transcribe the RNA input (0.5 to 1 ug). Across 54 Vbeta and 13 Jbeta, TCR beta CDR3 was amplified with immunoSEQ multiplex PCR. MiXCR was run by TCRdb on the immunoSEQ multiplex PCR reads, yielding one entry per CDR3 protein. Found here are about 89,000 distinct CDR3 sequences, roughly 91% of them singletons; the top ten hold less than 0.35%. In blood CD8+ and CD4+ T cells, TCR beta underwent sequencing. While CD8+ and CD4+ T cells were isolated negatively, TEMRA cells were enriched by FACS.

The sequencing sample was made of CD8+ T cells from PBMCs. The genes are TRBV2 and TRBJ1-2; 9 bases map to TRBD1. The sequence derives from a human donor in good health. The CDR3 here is CASSYTLHKGTGYGYTF. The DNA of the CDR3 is TGTGCCAGCAGCTACACCCTTCATAAGGGGACAGGGTATGGCTACACCTTC.